The T cell receptor (beta chain) under discussion was sequenced for a study of blood T cells in healthy people across ages. Findings and caveats of the study: The long-lived group displayed more naive CD4+ cells, plus higher diversity, than the aged donors did.

Worth noting for this clonotype: The antigen is unknown.

Combining a sample-barcoded 5' primer with a J-beta primer mix, a second PCR ran for 7 to 11 cycles. TCRdb reprocessed the 5' RACE reads via MiXCR and lists one record per CDR3 protein. The sample has more than 1,400,000 distinct CDR3 sequences, roughly 40% seen once. Donors were healthy Caucasian individuals from Russia aged roughly 6 to 90. Per the germline V gene, CDR1 is MDHEN and CDR2 is SYDVKM. Trimming removed 3 bases from V and 7 bases from J, with 15 bases in between. The CDR3 spans 14 residues. This sequence joins TRBV28 and TRBJ1-2; the D gene is possibly TRBD1 (6 bases). This receptor was taken from a woman between 18 and 30 years old in good health. Source material: blood. The CDR3 sequence: CASSLRQGFSGYTF. The CDR3 DNA sequence: TGTGCCAGCAGTTTGAGGCAGGGGTTCAGTGGCTACACCTTC.